The subject of this entry is one T cell receptor beta chain. Its specific antigen is unknown. The input lacks base qualities; no much larger clone sits a single base away. This specimen belongs to a study of blood T cells in healthy people across ages (dated by TCRdb to 2015 to 2017). Study-level background: In model experiments, template switching captured roughly one uniquely barcoded TCR beta cDNA molecule for every two T cells. Age-related changes in TCR beta repertoire diversity were measured in the study by deep sequencing normalized with unique cDNA molecular identifiers. Four age groups were formed from the donors: young (average approximately 15 years), middle-aged (around 37), aged (more than 55) and long-lived (about 75). To avoid experimental bias, donors of different ages were randomly spread across the sequencing lanes. For two donors (one aged 18 to 29 and one aged 80 or older), the study analyzed two additional independent replicas of 1 million unique cDNA reads from the same blood draw.

For this chain, trimming is 2 bases at the V end and 0 bases at the J end, and the number of junction bases without a gene match is 8. In the germline V gene, CDR1 corresponds to SGDLS and CDR2 to YYNGEE. The CDR3, cysteine through phenylalanine, is 16 amino acids long. Only the CDR3 region is kept as DNA, spanning 48 bases read in frame from base 1. The library was generated by 5' RACE. The listed sequencing device is Illumina HiSeq 2500. The second PCR ran for about 6 to 11 cycles and used a J-beta primer mix along with a sample-barcoded 5' primer. Each TCR beta cDNA molecule received a unique molecular identifier from a template-switch 5' adaptor carrying 12 random nucleotides. Each sample yielded at least 3 million CDR3-containing paired-end reads. First-strand cDNA was synthesized from all RNA with the Mint cDNA synthesis kit, primed by a TRBC-specific oligonucleotide. All cDNA was treated with uracil-DNA glycosylase and then went through a first 18-cycle PCR with the universal primers M1SS and BC2_uni_R. In the original analysis: For normalization, 1 million high-quality reads were randomly selected from each sample, with every read carrying a distinct molecular identifier. Reads with shared molecular identifiers were discarded instead of being binned into consensus sequences. MiTCR, with a Q25 quality threshold and the strictest error-elimination algorithm, was used for CDR3 identification, clonotype clustering and error correction. A nonparametric unseen species model with Euler transformation was used to estimate lower-bound total TCR beta diversity. TCRdb handled the public reads itself, with Q25 trimming in fastp and clone calling in MiXCR, and kept productive beta chains. CDR3 protein sequences are deduplicated, and each keeps its most common genes and DNA. Clone size and V and J calls follow TCRdb, not the original study. This sample has some 1.7 million distinct CDR3 sequences in its table, and about 28% of those were observed once. The ten biggest clones cover approximately 7.7% of the sample.

Summary of the overall study and its limitations: The CMV infection status of donors was not known, potentially confounding age-related changes in expanded clonotypes. The long-lived group showed more naive CD4+ T cells, fewer expanded clones and increased TCR diversity than the aged group, suggesting age selection. As age increased, observed TCR beta diversity per million T cells dropped in a roughly linear way, and a significant reduction was already evident by age approximately 40. Since profiling was done on bulk unsorted PBMCs, naive and antigen-experienced compartments could not be conclusively compared. There was a strong correlation between observed TCR beta diversity and the percentage of naive T cells measured by flow cytometry. Estimates of total diversity from one million sequenced T cells were regarded as lower bounds and underestimates.

The approximately 40 donors, aged 6 to 90 years, were systemically healthy Caucasian individuals from Russia. Around 10 milliliters of peripheral blood were collected from each donor into EDTA-treated Vacutainer tubes. Ficoll-Paque density-gradient centrifugation was used to isolate PBMCs, with at least 7 million per sample. Total RNA was extracted from PBMCs with Trizol reagent, with at least 5.5 micrograms obtained per sample. The percentages of naive CD45RAhigh/CD27high T cells were determined by flow cytometry on a PBMC aliquot from every donor. The chain links TRBV9 with TRBJ2-7; TRBD2 matches 7 bases in the middle. Sequenced sample: blood. This receptor was identified in a woman aged 25 to 39 in good health. CDR3 region: CASSVGGRGNSYEQYF. The nucleotide sequence reads TGTGCCAGCAGCGTCGGGGGGAGGGGAAACTCCTACGAGCAGTACTTC.